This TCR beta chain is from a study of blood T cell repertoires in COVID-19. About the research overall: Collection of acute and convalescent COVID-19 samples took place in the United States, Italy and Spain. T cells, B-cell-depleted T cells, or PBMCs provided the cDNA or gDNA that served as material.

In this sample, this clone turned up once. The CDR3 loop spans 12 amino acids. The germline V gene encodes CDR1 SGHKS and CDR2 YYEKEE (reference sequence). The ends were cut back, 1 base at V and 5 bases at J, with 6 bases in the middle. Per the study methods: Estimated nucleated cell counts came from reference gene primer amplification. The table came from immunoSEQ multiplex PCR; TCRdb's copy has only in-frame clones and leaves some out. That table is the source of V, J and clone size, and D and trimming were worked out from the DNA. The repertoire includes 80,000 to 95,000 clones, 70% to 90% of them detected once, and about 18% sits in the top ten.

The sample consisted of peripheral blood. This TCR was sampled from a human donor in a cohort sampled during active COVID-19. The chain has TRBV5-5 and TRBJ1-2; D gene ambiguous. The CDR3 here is CASSLNEYGYTF. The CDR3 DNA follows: TGTGCCAGCAGCTTGAACGAGTATGGCTACACCTTC.